A selection of T cell receptor beta chains follows, all from one sample in a study of OX40 agonist ivuxolimab in advanced cancers. TCRdb keeps only in-frame clones here, not all; method: immunoSEQ multiplex PCR. The profile covers about 40,000 clones, with 86% appearing a single time and more than 10% taken by the ten largest. Sequencing was performed on CD4+ or CD8+ T cells sorted from blood, taken in a trial of the OX40 agonist ivuxolimab. The source is an adult with an advanced solid tumor such as melanoma, head and neck, liver or kidney cancer. CDR3s include the opening cysteine and the closing phenylalanine or tryptophan. Fields, in order: V gene, J gene, D gene, clone size, CDR3 protein, CDR3 DNA. The D gene is left open where the match is weak. A clone size is listed for some rows: how often the clone was seen (once, few, many), or a class if it is expanded.

TRBV7-6	TRBJ2-1	.	.	CASSLGGGGIYNEQFF	TGTGCCAGCAGCTTAGGAGGTGGGGGGATTTACAATGAGCAGTTCTTC
TRBV6-5	TRBJ2-7	.	.	CASSYSPQQSYEQYF	TGTGCCAGCAGTTACTCGCCACAGCAGTCCTACGAGCAGTACTTC
TRBV15	TRBJ2-1	.	.	CATSRGEGTSSYNEQFF	TGTGCCACCAGCAGAGGGGAAGGGACAAGCTCCTACAATGAGCAGTTCTTC
TRBV19	TRBJ1-4	.	.	CASSILGNEKLFF	TGTGCCAGTAGTATTTTGGGAAATGAAAAACTGTTTTTT
TRBV5-1	TRBJ1-1	TRBD1	.	CASSPDRGSWTEAFF	TGCGCCAGCAGCCCTGACAGGGGCTCATGGACTGAAGCTTTCTTT
TRBV7-9	TRBJ2-7	TRBD1	.	CASSSATGTVSYEQYF	TGTGCCAGCAGCTCTGCAACCGGGACAGTCTCCTACGAGCAGTACTTC
TRBV10-2	TRBJ2-7	TRBD1	.	CASKITRGLSEQYF	TGCGCCAGCAAGATCACCAGGGGGCTGAGCGAGCAGTACTTC
TRBV7-9	TRBJ1-2	TRBD1	.	CASSPIKGQGDYGYTF	TGTGCCAGCAGCCCAATTAAGGGACAGGGGGACTATGGCTACACCTTC
TRBV19	TRBJ2-6	.	.	CASSMSAGANVLTF	TGTGCCAGTAGTATGAGTGCTGGGGCCAACGTCCTGACTTTC
TRBV6-1	TRBJ2-5	.	.	CASSGARSTQYF	TGTGCCAGCAGTGGAGCGAGGTCGACCCAGTACTTC
TRBV7-9	TRBJ2-3	.	.	CASSFSWGALYTQYF	TGTGCCAGCAGCTTTTCCTGGGGGGCCCTCTATACGCAGTATTTT
TRBV6-5	TRBJ2-7	TRBD1	large	CASSSGTGYEQYF	TGTGCCAGCAGTTCCGGGACAGGGTACGAGCAGTACTTC